The present TCR beta chain was sequenced within a study of T-cell reconstitution after alpha-beta-depleted transplantation in children. Construction of the TCRbeta library involved unique molecular identifiers. One entry per CDR3 protein results from TCRdb running MiXCR on the PCR reads. The sample contains over 550,000 distinct CDR3 sequences, more than 9% of which appear only once. The V and J ends lost 4 bases and 0 bases, in that order; junction bases with no gene match: 6. The CDR3 consists of 17 residues. Germline lookup yields CDR1 SGHAT and CDR2 FQNNGV. The receptor was isolated from a human donor who donated a stem cell graft to a child with acute myeloid leukemia. The rearrangement uses TRBV11-2 and TRBJ2-6; 7 nucleotides line up with TRBD2. The sample in question was PBMCs from the stem cell graft donor, obtained from the stem cell graft. The CDR3, as DNA: TGTGCCAGCAGCTGGGGAGCGGGACTCTCTGGGGCCAACGTCCTGACTTTC. The encoded protein is CASSWGAGLSGANVLTF.